A selection of T cell receptor beta chains follows, all from one sample in a study of blood T cells in healthy people across ages. TCRdb re-derived calls from the 5' RACE reads in MiXCR, one entry per CDR3 protein. The table shows 700,000 or so distinct CDR3 sequences, with roughly 41% occurring only once. The sequencing sample was made of blood. All receptors derive from an elderly man in good health. The CDR3 runs from the conserved cysteine through the conserved F or W. D genes are given only for firm matches. Size is stated for part of the rows, as once, few or many counts, or as a class when the clone is expanded.

D gene,V gene,J gene,clone size,CDR3 DNA,CDR3 protein
-,TRBV2,TRBJ1-5,-,TGTGCCAGCATCGGACAGAGCAATCAGCCCCAGCATTTT,CASIGQSNQPQHF
-,TRBV7-2,TRBJ2-7,few,TGTGCCAGCAGCCCCCAGGGTCCACAGGGCCTGTACGAGCAGTACTTC,CASSPQGPQGLYEQYF
TRBD2,TRBV7-2,TRBJ2-3,-,TGTGCCAGCAGCTCCAGGGGAAGCGGGGGGTATGGCACAGATACGCAGTATTTT,CASSSRGSGGYGTDTQYF
-,TRBV4-2,TRBJ2-5,few,TGTGCCAGCAGCCAAGATAGCAGGGCCCAGACCCAGTACTTC,CASSQDSRAQTQYF
-,TRBV18,TRBJ2-3,-,TGTGCCTGCTCACCACGTGGCGGGTCGCGAGATACGCAGTATTTT,CACSPRGGSRDTQYF
-,TRBV6-2/TRBV6-3,TRBJ2-1,few,TGTGCCAGCAGAGATGGGGCCCCCTCTGAGCAGTTCTTC,CASRDGAPSEQFF
TRBD2,TRBV28,TRBJ2-3,few,TGTGCCAGCACCGAACCGGGACTAGGGGACGCTACGCAGTATTTT,CASTEPGLGDATQYF
TRBD1,TRBV5-1,TRBJ2-2,many,TGCGCCAGCAGCGAGGGACAGGGCACCGGGGAGCTGTTTTTT,CASSEGQGTGELFF
-,TRBV7-9,TRBJ2-5,few,TGTGCCAGCAGCGTAGTAGGGACGGAGACCCAGTACTTC,CASSVVGTETQYF
-,TRBV20-1,TRBJ1-2,-,TGCAGTGCTAGAAGACAGTTCTATGGCTACACCTTC,CSARRQFYGYTF
-,TRBV6-2/TRBV6-3,TRBJ2-3,-,TGTGCCAGCAGTGCCTTCCTCACAGATACGCAGTATTTT,CASSAFLTDTQYF
-,TRBV7-2,TRBJ2-1,few,TGTGCCAGCAGCCGACAGTCCGTCTACAATGAGCAGTTCTTC,CASSRQSVYNEQFF
TRBD2,TRBV5-1,TRBJ2-1,few,TGCGCCAGCAGCTGGGGACTAGCGGGAACTTACAATGAGCAGTTCTTC,CASSWGLAGTYNEQFF
-,TRBV7-2,TRBJ2-5,-,TGTGCCAGCAGCTTACAGTTAGCTAGAGAGACCCAGTACTTC,CASSLQLARETQYF
TRBD2,TRBV24-1,TRBJ2-5,few,TGTGCCACCAGTGAGAGATGGGGGGGAGAGACCCAGTACTTC,CATSERWGGETQYF
TRBD2,TRBV20-1,TRBJ2-1,-,TGCAGTGCTAGAGAACTAGCGCCCCACAATGAGCAGTTCTTC,CSARELAPHNEQFF
-,TRBV20-1,TRBJ1-4,few,TGCAGTGCTAGAGGACCCGGTAGAGGGATTAATGAAAAACTGTTTTTT,CSARGPGRGINEKLFF
-,TRBV9,TRBJ2-7,-,TGTGCCAGCAGCGTAGGGCAGAGGGGCTCCTACGAGCAGTACTTC,CASSVGQRGSYEQYF
-,TRBV6-2/TRBV6-3,TRBJ2-7,-,TGTGCCAGCAGTTCCTACAGAGATTCCTACGAGCAGTACTTC,CASSSYRDSYEQYF
TRBD1,TRBV6-5,TRBJ2-3,many,TGTGCCAGCAGTTATAGACAGGGGGTGTCAGATACGCAGTATTTT,CASSYRQGVSDTQYF
-,TRBV30,TRBJ2-5,-,TGTGCCTGGGACACAGGGACGCAAGAGACCCAGTACTTC,CAWDTGTQETQYF
TRBD1,TRBV10-2,TRBJ2-3,-,TGCGCCAGCAGTATGACCGGGACAGCCACAGATACGCAGTATTTT,CASSMTGTATDTQYF
-,TRBV7-2,TRBJ1-3,-,TGTGCCAGCAGCTTAAGCGGGGTCGAAGGGCTCCGAAACACCATATATTTT,CASSLSGVEGLRNTIYF
TRBD2,TRBV6-5,TRBJ2-1,few,TGTGCCAGCAGAAGACCGGGACTAGCGGGATTTGAGCAGTTCTTC,CASRRPGLAGFEQFF